The rows below give T cell receptor beta chains drawn from one sample of a study of blood T cell repertoires in COVID-19. Sequencing used immunoSEQ multiplex PCR; TCRdb keeps in-frame clones, though not all of them. The sample has about 220,000 clones; approximately 82% are singletons. The specimen sequenced was peripheral blood. All receptors come from a middle-aged man with active or convalescent COVID-19. Each CDR3 is given with its conserved first and last residue. The order of the fields is J gene, D gene, clone size, V gene, CDR3 protein, CDR3 DNA. D genes are given only for firm matches. The listing skips clone size in some rows; elsewhere it reads once, few, many or a size class.

j_gene: TRBJ1-2; d_gene: TRBD1; abundance: few; v_gene: TRBV15; CDR3aa: CATSRDRQGVYTF; CDR3nt: TGTGCCACCAGCAGAGATCGGCAGGGGGTCTACACCTTC
j_gene: TRBJ2-5; d_gene: NA; abundance: NA; v_gene: TRBV7-2; CDR3aa: CASSLGGGQETQYF; CDR3nt: TGTGCCAGCAGCTTGGGGGGTGGTCAAGAGACCCAGTACTTC
j_gene: TRBJ2-1; d_gene: TRBD2; abundance: NA; v_gene: TRBV5-1; CDR3aa: CASSLRREGGNEQFF; CDR3nt: TGCGCCAGCAGCTTGAGGCGGGAGGGCGGGAATGAGCAGTTCTTC
j_gene: TRBJ2-1; d_gene: TRBD1; abundance: NA; v_gene: TRBV2; CDR3aa: CACGTGYNEQFF; CDR3nt: TGTGCCTGCGGGACAGGCTACAATGAGCAGTTCTTC
j_gene: TRBJ2-5; d_gene: TRBD2; abundance: NA; v_gene: TRBV3-1/TRBV3-2; CDR3aa: CASSQLAGQETQYF; CDR3nt: TGTGCCAGCAGCCAACTAGCGGGGCAAGAGACCCAGTACTTC
j_gene: TRBJ2-5; d_gene: NA; abundance: NA; v_gene: TRBV5-1; CDR3aa: CASSLQGYQETQYF; CDR3nt: TGCGCCAGCAGCTTGCAGGGGTACCAAGAGACCCAGTACTTC
j_gene: TRBJ1-4; d_gene: TRBD1; abundance: NA; v_gene: TRBV5-6; CDR3aa: CASSPGQGVVVEKLFF; CDR3nt: TGTGCCAGCAGCCCCGGACAGGGGGTCGTAGTCGAAAAACTGTTTTTT
j_gene: TRBJ1-4; d_gene: NA; abundance: NA; v_gene: TRBV7-2; CDR3aa: CASSLEGGGTNEKLFF; CDR3nt: TGTGCCAGCAGCTTAGAGGGGGGGGGAACTAATGAAAAACTGTTTTTT
j_gene: TRBJ1-1; d_gene: TRBD1; abundance: NA; v_gene: TRBV6-5; CDR3aa: CASSTPGQLGVAFF; CDR3nt: TGTGCCAGCAGTACACCGGGACAGTTAGGGGTAGCTTTCTTT
j_gene: TRBJ1-2; d_gene: NA; abundance: NA; v_gene: TRBV7-2; CDR3aa: CASSLGHKAPNYGYTF; CDR3nt: TGTGCCAGCAGCTTAGGACATAAGGCCCCTAACTATGGCTACACCTTC
j_gene: TRBJ2-5; d_gene: NA; abundance: NA; v_gene: TRBV2; CDR3aa: CASRQDQETQYF; CDR3nt: TGTGCCAGCCGACAGGATCAAGAGACCCAGTACTTC
j_gene: TRBJ1-4; d_gene: TRBD1; abundance: NA; v_gene: TRBV5-6; CDR3aa: CASSGTGTGKEKLFF; CDR3nt: TGTGCCAGCAGCGGTACCGGGACAGGGAAAGAAAAACTGTTTTTT
j_gene: TRBJ1-1; d_gene: TRBD1; abundance: once; v_gene: TRBV4-3; CDR3aa: CASSQLFAVDRDFHVEAFF; CDR3nt: TGCGCCAGCAGCCAATTGTTTGCGGTGGACAGGGATTTTCATGTTGAAGCTTTCTTT
j_gene: TRBJ2-1; d_gene: TRBD2; abundance: NA; v_gene: TRBV6-2/TRBV6-3; CDR3aa: CASSYDAPAGAPSYNEQFF; CDR3nt: TGTGCCAGCAGTTACGACGCCCCAGCGGGGGCCCCCTCCTACAATGAGCAGTTCTTC
j_gene: TRBJ2-2; d_gene: TRBD2; abundance: NA; v_gene: TRBV7-2; CDR3aa: CASSTRLAANTGELFF; CDR3nt: TGTGCCAGCAGCACGCGACTAGCGGCGAACACCGGGGAGCTGTTTTTT
j_gene: TRBJ1-2; d_gene: TRBD1; abundance: NA; v_gene: TRBV14; CDR3aa: CASSQGQGTYGYTF; CDR3nt: TGTGCCAGCAGCCAGGGACAGGGGACCTATGGCTACACCTTC
j_gene: TRBJ2-7; d_gene: NA; abundance: NA; v_gene: TRBV28; CDR3aa: CASSSYDREQYF; CDR3nt: TGTGCCAGCAGTTCTTATGACAGAGAGCAGTACTTC
j_gene: TRBJ2-3; d_gene: NA; abundance: NA; v_gene: TRBV30; CDR3aa: CAWSLGGDTQYF; CDR3nt: TGTGCCTGGAGTTTGGGAGGAGATACGCAGTATTTT
j_gene: TRBJ2-3; d_gene: TRBD2; abundance: NA; v_gene: TRBV11-2; CDR3aa: CASSLRPSGTDTQYF; CDR3nt: TGTGCCAGCAGCTTACGGCCTAGCGGTACAGATACGCAGTATTTT
j_gene: TRBJ1-5; d_gene: NA; abundance: NA; v_gene: TRBV19; CDR3aa: CASSDRDNQPQHF; CDR3nt: TGTGCCAGTTCGGACAGAGACAATCAGCCCCAGCATTTT
j_gene: TRBJ1-2; d_gene: TRBD1; abundance: NA; v_gene: TRBV5-5; CDR3aa: CASSFGQGSSYTF; CDR3nt: TGTGCCAGCAGCTTCGGACAGGGGTCCTCCTACACCTTC
j_gene: TRBJ2-7; d_gene: NA; abundance: NA; v_gene: TRBV2; CDR3aa: CASSETYYEQYF; CDR3nt: TGTGCCAGCAGTGAGACATACTACGAGCAGTACTTC
j_gene: TRBJ2-2; d_gene: NA; abundance: NA; v_gene: TRBV5-1; CDR3aa: CASSLTASAGGELFF; CDR3nt: TGCGCCAGCAGCTTGACTGCCTCAGCGGGCGGGGAGCTGTTTTTT
j_gene: TRBJ1-6; d_gene: NA; abundance: NA; v_gene: TRBV6-2/TRBV6-3; CDR3aa: CASSSYRELNSPLHF; CDR3nt: TGTGCCAGCAGTTCGTACAGGGAGTTAAATTCACCCCTCCACTTT
j_gene: TRBJ2-3; d_gene: TRBD2; abundance: NA; v_gene: TRBV28; CDR3aa: CASRPGGGADTQYF; CDR3nt: TGTGCCAGCAGACCAGGCGGGGGGGCAGATACGCAGTATTTT
j_gene: TRBJ2-7; d_gene: TRBD1; abundance: NA; v_gene: TRBV7-2; CDR3aa: CASSLGQGQPPYEQYF; CDR3nt: TGTGCCAGCAGCTTAGGACAGGGCCAACCCCCCTACGAGCAGTACTTC
j_gene: TRBJ2-3; d_gene: TRBD2; abundance: NA; v_gene: TRBV13; CDR3aa: CASTSLGGSPTDTQYF; CDR3nt: TGTGCCAGCACCTCCCTGGGCGGGAGCCCCACAGATACGCAGTATTTT
j_gene: TRBJ2-3; d_gene: TRBD2; abundance: once; v_gene: TRBV7-2; CDR3aa: CASSFSPRLAGDADTQYF; CDR3nt: TGTGCCAGCAGCTTTTCCCCCCGACTAGCGGGAGATGCAGATACGCAGTATTTT
j_gene: TRBJ2-5; d_gene: NA; abundance: NA; v_gene: TRBV7-9; CDR3aa: CASSYRDSAQETQYF; CDR3nt: TGTGCCAGCAGCTACCGGGACTCCGCACAAGAGACCCAGTACTTC
j_gene: TRBJ1-2; d_gene: TRBD1; abundance: once; v_gene: TRBV11-1; CDR3aa: CASSSTGTGSNTF; CDR3nt: TGTGCCAGCAGCTCAACCGGGACAGGGTCAAACACCTTC
j_gene: TRBJ1-4; d_gene: NA; abundance: once; v_gene: TRBV28; CDR3aa: CASSFVGGNEKLFF; CDR3nt: TGTGCCAGCAGTTTCGTAGGGGGTAATGAAAAACTGTTTTTT
j_gene: TRBJ1-3; d_gene: TRBD1; abundance: NA; v_gene: TRBV5-1; CDR3aa: CASSLGDSSGNTIYF; CDR3nt: TGCGCCAGCAGCTTGGGGGACAGCTCTGGAAACACCATATATTTT
j_gene: TRBJ1-1; d_gene: NA; abundance: NA; v_gene: TRBV20-1; CDR3aa: CSAQRDTEAFF; CDR3nt: TGCAGTGCTCAGAGGGACACTGAAGCTTTCTTT
j_gene: TRBJ2-7; d_gene: TRBD2; abundance: NA; v_gene: TRBV7-2; CDR3aa: CASSLAGGNEQYF; CDR3nt: TGTGCCAGCAGCCTAGCGGGAGGGAACGAGCAGTACTTC
j_gene: TRBJ1-2; d_gene: TRBD1; abundance: NA; v_gene: TRBV28; CDR3aa: CASSRTGGFGYTF; CDR3nt: TGTGCCAGCAGTCGGACAGGGGGCTTTGGCTACACCTTC
j_gene: TRBJ2-1; d_gene: TRBD1; abundance: NA; v_gene: TRBV4-1; CDR3aa: CASSHQTGGSNEQFF; CDR3nt: TGCGCCAGCAGCCATCAGACAGGGGGCTCCAATGAGCAGTTCTTC
j_gene: TRBJ2-7; d_gene: TRBD2; abundance: NA; v_gene: TRBV20-1; CDR3aa: CSASPGGVGIEQYF; CDR3nt: TGCAGTGCTAGTCCGGGAGGCGTTGGAATCGAGCAGTACTTC
j_gene: TRBJ2-1; d_gene: NA; abundance: NA; v_gene: TRBV4-2; CDR3aa: CASSRGSYNEQFF; CDR3nt: TGTGCCAGCAGTAGGGGCTCCTACAATGAGCAGTTCTTC
j_gene: TRBJ2-1; d_gene: TRBD2; abundance: NA; v_gene: TRBV18; CDR3aa: CASSLQLGAGLSYNEQFF; CDR3nt: TGTGCCAGCTCACTACAGTTGGGAGCGGGATTGTCCTACAATGAGCAGTTCTTC
j_gene: TRBJ2-5; d_gene: NA; abundance: NA; v_gene: TRBV4-1; CDR3aa: CASSQEGQGIETQYF; CDR3nt: TGCGCCAGCAGCCAAGAGGGGCAGGGGATAGAGACCCAGTACTTC
j_gene: TRBJ2-2; d_gene: NA; abundance: NA; v_gene: TRBV27; CDR3aa: CASSFPGRELFF; CDR3nt: TGTGCCAGCAGTTTCCCGGGGAGGGAGCTGTTTTTT
j_gene: TRBJ1-6; d_gene: NA; abundance: once; v_gene: TRBV9; CDR3aa: CASSVSLIRSPLHF; CDR3nt: TGTGCCAGCAGCGTAAGTCTAATACGTTCACCCCTCCACTTT
j_gene: TRBJ1-2; d_gene: TRBD1; abundance: NA; v_gene: TRBV27; CDR3aa: CASSSKQGPYYGYTF; CDR3nt: TGTGCCAGCAGTTCTAAACAGGGGCCTTACTATGGCTACACCTTC
j_gene: TRBJ2-1; d_gene: TRBD2; abundance: NA; v_gene: TRBV29-1; CDR3aa: CSVDKVASGIYNEQFF; CDR3nt: TGCAGCGTTGACAAGGTGGCTAGCGGGATTTACAATGAGCAGTTCTTC
j_gene: TRBJ2-1; d_gene: NA; abundance: NA; v_gene: TRBV6-2/TRBV6-3; CDR3aa: CASSYPGQKQFF; CDR3nt: TGTGCCAGCAGTTACCCGGGACAAAAGCAGTTCTTC
j_gene: TRBJ1-2; d_gene: NA; abundance: NA; v_gene: TRBV27; CDR3aa: CASSLGGGAYGYTF; CDR3nt: TGTGCCAGCAGTTTGGGGGGGGGTGCCTATGGCTACACCTTC
j_gene: TRBJ1-2; d_gene: TRBD1; abundance: NA; v_gene: TRBV4-1; CDR3aa: CASSPPGQAVRYGYTF; CDR3nt: TGCGCCAGCAGTCCACCTGGACAGGCGGTCAGGTATGGCTACACCTTC
j_gene: TRBJ1-1; d_gene: NA; abundance: NA; v_gene: TRBV6-9; CDR3aa: CASSYGSGAFF; CDR3nt: TGTGCCAGCAGTTATGGGTCAGGGGCTTTCTTT
j_gene: TRBJ1-6; d_gene: NA; abundance: NA; v_gene: TRBV5-1; CDR3aa: CASSYRFRGSDSPLHF; CDR3nt: TGCGCCAGCAGCTATCGGTTTCGGGGTTCTGATTCACCCCTCCACTTT
j_gene: TRBJ2-3; d_gene: TRBD2; abundance: NA; v_gene: TRBV5-8; CDR3aa: CASSLEGATSLDSTDTQYF; CDR3nt: TGTGCCAGCAGCTTGGAGGGCGCGACTAGCCTGGATAGCACAGATACGCAGTATTTT
j_gene: TRBJ1-4; d_gene: NA; abundance: NA; v_gene: TRBV15; CDR3aa: CATSLPPNEKLFF; CDR3nt: TGTGCCACCAGCCTACCCCCTAATGAAAAACTGTTTTTT
j_gene: TRBJ2-3; d_gene: TRBD2; abundance: NA; v_gene: TRBV4-2; CDR3aa: CASSQNAGGGTDTQYF; CDR3nt: TGTGCCAGCAGCCAGAATGCGGGGGGGGGCACAGATACGCAGTATTTT
j_gene: TRBJ2-2; d_gene: TRBD1; abundance: NA; v_gene: TRBV11-2; CDR3aa: CASSLQGGANTGELFF; CDR3nt: TGTGCCAGCAGCTTACAAGGGGGCGCGAACACCGGGGAGCTGTTTTTT
j_gene: TRBJ2-2; d_gene: NA; abundance: NA; v_gene: TRBV5-1; CDR3aa: CASSLDRTGELFF; CDR3nt: TGCGCCAGCAGCTTGGATCGGACCGGGGAGCTGTTTTTT
j_gene: TRBJ2-3; d_gene: TRBD1; abundance: NA; v_gene: TRBV25-1; CDR3aa: CASTGGQGATDTQYF; CDR3nt: TGTGCCAGCACCGGGGGACAGGGGGCCACAGATACGCAGTATTTT
j_gene: TRBJ2-4; d_gene: NA; abundance: few; v_gene: TRBV7-2; CDR3aa: CASSSLSLVIAKNIQYF; CDR3nt: TGTGCCAGCAGCTCGCTTAGTCTTGTGATAGCCAAAAACATTCAGTACTTC
j_gene: TRBJ2-1; d_gene: TRBD1; abundance: once; v_gene: TRBV30; CDR3aa: CASDRGYEQFF; CDR3nt: TGTGCCTCGGACAGGGGGTATGAGCAGTTCTTC
j_gene: TRBJ1-2; d_gene: TRBD1; abundance: NA; v_gene: TRBV19; CDR3aa: CASSIGAGTGVYTF; CDR3nt: TGTGCCAGTAGTATAGGCGCCGGGACAGGTGTTTACACCTTC